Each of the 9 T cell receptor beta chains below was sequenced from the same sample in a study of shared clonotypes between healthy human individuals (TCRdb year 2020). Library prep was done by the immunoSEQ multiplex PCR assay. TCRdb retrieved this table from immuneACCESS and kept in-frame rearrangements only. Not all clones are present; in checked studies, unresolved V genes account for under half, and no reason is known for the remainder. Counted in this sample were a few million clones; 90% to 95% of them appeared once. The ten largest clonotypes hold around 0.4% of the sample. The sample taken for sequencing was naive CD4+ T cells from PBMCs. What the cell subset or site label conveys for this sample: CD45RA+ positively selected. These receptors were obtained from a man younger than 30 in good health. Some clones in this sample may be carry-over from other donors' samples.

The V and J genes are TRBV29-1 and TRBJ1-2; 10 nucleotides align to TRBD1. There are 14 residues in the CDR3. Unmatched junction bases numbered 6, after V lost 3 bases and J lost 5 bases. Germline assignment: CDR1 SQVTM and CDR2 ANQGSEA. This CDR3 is CSVEPTGGTYGYTF. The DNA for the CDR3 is TGCAGCGTTGAGCCGACAGGGGGCACGTATGGCTACACCTTC.

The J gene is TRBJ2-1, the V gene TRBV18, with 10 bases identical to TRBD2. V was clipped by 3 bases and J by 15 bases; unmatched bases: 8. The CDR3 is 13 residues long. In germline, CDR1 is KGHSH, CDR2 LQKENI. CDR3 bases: TGTGCCAGCTCACCGCTAACTAGCGGGGCGTGGTTCTTC. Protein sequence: CASSPLTSGAWFF.

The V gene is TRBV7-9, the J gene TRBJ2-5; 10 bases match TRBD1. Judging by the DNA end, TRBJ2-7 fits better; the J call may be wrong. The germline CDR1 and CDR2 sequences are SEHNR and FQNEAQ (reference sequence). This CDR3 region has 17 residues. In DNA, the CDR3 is TGTGCCAGCAGCCGAGGAAATCTGGGACAGGGGTACAACGAGCAGTACTTC. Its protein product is CASSRGNLGQGYNEQYF.

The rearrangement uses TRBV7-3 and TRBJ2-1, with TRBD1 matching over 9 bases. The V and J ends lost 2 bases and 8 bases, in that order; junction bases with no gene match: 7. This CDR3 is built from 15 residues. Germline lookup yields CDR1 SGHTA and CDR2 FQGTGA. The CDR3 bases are TGTGCCAGCAGCTTAGGAGGGACAGGGTTCTATGAGCAGTTCTTC. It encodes CASSLGGTGFYEQFF.

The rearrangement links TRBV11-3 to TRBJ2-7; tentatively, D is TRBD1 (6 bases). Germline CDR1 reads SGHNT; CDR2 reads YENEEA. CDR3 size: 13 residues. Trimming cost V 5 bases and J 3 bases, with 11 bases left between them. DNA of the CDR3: TGTGCCAGCAGCCCAGGGGAAGGCTACGAGCAGTACTTC. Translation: CASSPGEGYEQYF.

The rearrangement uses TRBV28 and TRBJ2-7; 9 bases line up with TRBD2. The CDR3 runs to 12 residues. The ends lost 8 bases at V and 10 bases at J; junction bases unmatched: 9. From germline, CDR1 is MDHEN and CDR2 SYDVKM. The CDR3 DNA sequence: TGTGCCAGCCGAGTAGCGGGAGAGGGTCAGTACTTC. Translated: CASRVAGEGQYF.

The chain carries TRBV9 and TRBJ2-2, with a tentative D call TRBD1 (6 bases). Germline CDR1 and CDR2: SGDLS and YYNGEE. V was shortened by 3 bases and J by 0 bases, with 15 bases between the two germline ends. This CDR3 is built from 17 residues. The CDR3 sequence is CASSGRSGQTNTGELFF. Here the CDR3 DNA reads TGTGCCAGCAGCGGACGTTCAGGACAGACGAACACCGGGGAGCTGTTTTTT.

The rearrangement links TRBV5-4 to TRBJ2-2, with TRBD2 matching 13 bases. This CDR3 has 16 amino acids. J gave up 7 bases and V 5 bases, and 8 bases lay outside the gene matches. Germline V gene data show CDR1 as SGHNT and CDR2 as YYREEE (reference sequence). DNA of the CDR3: TGTGCCAGCAGGATGACTAGCGGGAGGTTTAACGGGGAGCTGTTTTTT. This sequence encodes CASRMTSGRFNGELFF. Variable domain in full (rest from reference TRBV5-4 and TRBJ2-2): ETGVTQSPTHLIKTRGQQVTLRCSSQSGHNTVSWYQQALGQGPQFIFQYYREEENGRGNFPPRFSGLQFPNYSSELNVNALELDDSALYLCASRMTSGRFNGELFFGEGSRLTVL.

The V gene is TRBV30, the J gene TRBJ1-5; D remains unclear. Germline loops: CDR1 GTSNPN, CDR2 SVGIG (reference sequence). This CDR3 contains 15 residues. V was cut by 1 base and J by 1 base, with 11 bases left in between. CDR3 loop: CAWSGVQVSNQPQHF. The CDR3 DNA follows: TGTGCCTGGAGTGGGGTGCAGGTCAGCAATCAGCCCCAGCATTTT. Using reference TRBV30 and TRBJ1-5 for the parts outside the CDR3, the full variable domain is SQTIHQWPATLVQPVGSPLSLECTVEGTSNPNLYWYRQAAGRGLQLLFYSVGIGQISSEVPQNLSASRPQDRQFILSSKKLLLSDSGFYLCAWSGVQVSNQPQHFGDGTRLSIL.